This TCR beta chain was sequenced during a study of human T cells and chemical hapten exposure. During construction of the library, unique molecular identifiers were attached to individual cDNA molecules for quantitative, reproducible TCR counting. Per the authors' pipeline: Counts of TCRs in each sample centred on a median of around 96,000 and extended from around 25,000 to 690,000. Each CDR3 protein gets one entry after TCRdb re-called the reads with MiXCR. Clone size and V and J calls follow TCRdb, not the original study. The sample yields fewer than 600 distinct CDR3 sequences, 41% seen once. In its sample, this clonotype was seen a few times. Its antigen is not known. Treatment denoted: therapeutic diphenylcyclopropenone sensitization with weekly scalp DPC. Study-wide results and caveats: Alopecia was present in the donors, so their immune response may differ from healthy people's. It was expanded TCRs that formed significantly more large CDR3 similarity clusters than controls did.

This clonotype was sampled from an adult with alopecia areata. Some clones in this sample may be carry-over from other donors' samples. This table probably holds off-target reads from a library built for another chain. The sample consisted of whole blood, taken before DPC sensitization or 2, 6, or about 24 weeks after (not recorded which).

The CDR3 nucleotides read TGTGCCAGCTCACTTTTAGCGGGGACCTCCTACAATGAGCAGTTCTTC. This encodes CASSLLAGTSYNEQFF. The J gene is TRBJ2-1, the V gene TRBV18; TRBD2 matches at 8 bases. Germline loops: CDR1 KGHSH, CDR2 LQKENI. The length of the CDR3 is 16 residues. The J segment lost 0 bases and the V segment lost 4 bases, leaving 5 bases of the junction unmatched.